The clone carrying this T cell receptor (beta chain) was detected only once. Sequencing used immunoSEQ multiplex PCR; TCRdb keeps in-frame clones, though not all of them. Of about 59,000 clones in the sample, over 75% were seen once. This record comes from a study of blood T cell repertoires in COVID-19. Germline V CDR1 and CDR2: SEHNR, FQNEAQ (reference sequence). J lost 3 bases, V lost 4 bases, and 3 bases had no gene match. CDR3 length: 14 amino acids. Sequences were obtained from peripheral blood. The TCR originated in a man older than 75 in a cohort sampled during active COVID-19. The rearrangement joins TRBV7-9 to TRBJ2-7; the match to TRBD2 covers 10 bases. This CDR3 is CASSSKREGYEQYF. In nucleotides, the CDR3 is TGTGCCAGCAGCTCGAAGCGGGAGGGCTACGAGCAGTACTTC.